This TCR beta chain was recorded in a study of T cells in localized non-small cell lung cancer. Whole-study findings and limits: Peak T cell clonality was found in uninvolved adjacent lung, exceeding tumor. Appearances in adjacent lung were noted for a median 57 of the top 100 tumor clones.

Profiling relied on immunoSEQ multiplex PCR, and the TCRdb table lists in-frame clones only, not all of them. This table has approximately 890 clones, approximately 25% appearing once. There are a few counts of this clone. Its antigen is still unknown. Nonneoplastic adjacent lung devoid of atypia was obtained no less than 2 cm from the tumor margin. CDR3 length equals 13 residues. CDR1 is MDHEN, CDR2 SYDVKM, per germline. Germline trimming cut 6 bases from V and 5 bases from J; bases unmatched to any gene: 4. The receptor's source is a female donor over 55 with stage I lung adenocarcinoma. The J gene is TRBJ1-5, the V gene TRBV28; 7 nucleotides align to TRBD1. The sequencing used normal lung tissue next to the tumor, collected before any cancer treatment. The CDR3 protein is CASSPDRDQPQHF. DNA for the CDR3: TGTGCCAGCAGCCCCGACAGGGATCAGCCCCAGCATTTT.